This T cell receptor beta chain was sequenced for a study of cytomegalovirus exposure and HLA in healthy donors. Study-level background: From donors who were HLA-typed, an early data release held 80 million or so unique TCRs. Points from the study as a whole: Immune exposure information available was restricted to CMV serostatus. It was 164 TCR beta chains that were listed as cytomegalovirus-associated.

A remark on this clone: Its cognate antigen is unknown.

The primer mix had 60 Vbeta and 13 Jbeta primers. TCRdb's table, derived via immunoSEQ multiplex PCR, lists solely in-frame clones and lacks some. This sample's table has tens of thousands of clones. The germline gives CDR1 MGHRA, CDR2 YSYEKL. V shed 3 bases, J shed 5 bases, and the junction held 9 bases outside the gene matches. The CDR3 is made up of 16 amino acids. This receptor was taken from a woman aged 30 to 39 in good health and CMV-seronegative. The chain combines TRBV4-1 with TRBJ2-1; 8 positions agree with TRBD2. Sequencing was carried out using PBMCs. The chain's CDR3 is CASSHPVRGADNEQFF. In nucleotides, the CDR3 is TGCGCCAGCAGCCACCCAGTGCGGGGGGCCGACAATGAGCAGTTCTTC.